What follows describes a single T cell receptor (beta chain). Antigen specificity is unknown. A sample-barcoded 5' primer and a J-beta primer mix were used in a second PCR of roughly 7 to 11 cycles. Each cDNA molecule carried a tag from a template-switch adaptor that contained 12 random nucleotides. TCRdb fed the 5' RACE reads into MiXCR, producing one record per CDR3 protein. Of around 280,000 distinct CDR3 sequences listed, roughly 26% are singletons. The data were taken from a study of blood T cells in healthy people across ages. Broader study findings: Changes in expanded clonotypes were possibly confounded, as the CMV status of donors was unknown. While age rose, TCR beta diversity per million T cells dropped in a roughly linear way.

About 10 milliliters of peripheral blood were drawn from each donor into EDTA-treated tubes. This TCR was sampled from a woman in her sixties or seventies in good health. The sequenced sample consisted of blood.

CDR3 amino acids: CASSLRAGGSSYEQYF. For the CDR3, the DNA is TGTGCCAGCAGCTTGAGAGCGGGAGGGTCCTCCTACGAGCAGTACTTC. V gene TRBV7-2 combines with J gene TRBJ2-5; 10 positions agree with TRBD2. The DNA end lines up better with TRBJ2-7; the J call may be wrong. This CDR3 comprises 16 residues. Germline V CDR1 and CDR2: SGHTA, FQGNSA.